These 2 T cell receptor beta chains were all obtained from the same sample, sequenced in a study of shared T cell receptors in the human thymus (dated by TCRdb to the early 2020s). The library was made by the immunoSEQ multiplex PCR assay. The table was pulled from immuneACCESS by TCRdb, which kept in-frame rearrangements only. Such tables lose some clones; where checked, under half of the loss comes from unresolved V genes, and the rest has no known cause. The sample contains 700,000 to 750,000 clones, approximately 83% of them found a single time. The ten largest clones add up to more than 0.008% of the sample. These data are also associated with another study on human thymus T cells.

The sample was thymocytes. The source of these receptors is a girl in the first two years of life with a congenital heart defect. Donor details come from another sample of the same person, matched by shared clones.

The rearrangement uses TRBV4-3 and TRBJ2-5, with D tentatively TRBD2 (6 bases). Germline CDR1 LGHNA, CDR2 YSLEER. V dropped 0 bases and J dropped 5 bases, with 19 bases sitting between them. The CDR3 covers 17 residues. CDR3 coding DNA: TGCGCCAGCAGCCAAGATCAAGCTAGGAGGGGTTGGGAGACCCAGTACTTC. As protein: CASSQDQARRGWETQYF.

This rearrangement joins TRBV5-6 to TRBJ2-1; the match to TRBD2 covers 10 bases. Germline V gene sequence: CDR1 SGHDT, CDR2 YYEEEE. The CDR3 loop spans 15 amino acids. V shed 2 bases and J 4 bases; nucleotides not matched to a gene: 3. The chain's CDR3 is CASSLLAGKYNEQFF. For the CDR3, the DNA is TGTGCCAGCAGCTTACTAGCGGGGAAATACAATGAGCAGTTCTTC. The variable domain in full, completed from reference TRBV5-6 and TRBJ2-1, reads DAGVTQSPTHLIKTRGQQVTLRCSPKSGHDTVSWYQQALGQGPQFIFQYYEEEERQRGNFPDRFSGHQFPNYSSELNVNALLLGDSALYLCASSLLAGKYNEQFFGPGTRLTVL.